Shown below are 12 T cell receptor beta chains from a single sample sequenced in a study of tumor-infiltrating lymphocytes in primary liver carcinoma. Bulk tissue was left unsorted, and RNA and DNA were co-extracted from 20-30 mg of it. Starting material of 500 to 600 ng total RNA yielded TCR beta cDNA via a constant-region primer. ARM-PCR was slightly modified, and three nested multiplex PCR rounds with it gave rise to the TCR beta libraries. Rounds one and two of PCR, each of 10 cycles, were primed with TRBV1-TRBV30 forward primers and a C-beta reverse primer. TCRdb recomputed calls from the multiplex PCR reads with MiXCR, one row per CDR3 protein. The table has 65,000 to 90,000 distinct CDR3 sequences, around 70% seen once. Material for sequencing was liver tumor tissue from sampling region 1. Subset here: tumor region T1, superior pole. The receptors were sampled from a man aged 35 to 55 with primary liver carcinoma and hepatitis B virus infection.

The CDR3 DNA is TGTGCCAGTAGAGAGGGACAGGAGCAGTACTTC. Protein: CASREGQEQYF. The gene calls are TRBV19 and TRBJ2-7; the match to TRBD1 covers 7 bases. Germline CDR1 is LNHDA and CDR2 is SQIVND (reference sequence). This CDR3 contains 11 residues. The ends lost 6 bases at V and 7 bases at J; junction bases unmatched: 3.

This clonotype is a singleton in its sample. The conserved final phenylalanine or tryptophan is absent from the CDR3, which likely points to a read error. V gene TRBV11-2 combines with J gene TRBJ2-2; a possible D gene is TRBD2 (5 bases). CDR3 length: 15 residues. In germline, CDR1 is SGHAT, CDR2 FQNNGV. Trimming removed 5 bases at V and 5 bases at J, with 15 bases between. The CDR3 reads CASSLVGRGTGELFL. CDR3 nucleotides: TGTGCCAGCAGCCTAGTCGGACGGGGTACCGGGGAGCTGTTTTTG.

The V call is TRBV14, the J call TRBJ2-1; maybe TRBD1 (6 bases). CDR3 size: 14 residues. Germline CDR1 is SGHDN and CDR2 is FVKESK. Trimming took 3 bases from V and 10 from J, leaving 16 bases between them. CDR3 nucleotide sequence: TGTGCCAGCAGCCAGGCCACAGGGTTGGGCGAGCAGTTCTTC. Translated, it gives CASSQATGLGEQFF. The full variable domain, completed using reference TRBV14 and TRBJ2-1, is EAGVTQFPSHSVIEKGQTVTLRCDPISGHDNLYWYRRVMGKEIKFLLHFVKESKQDESGMPNNRFLAERTGGTYSTLKVQPAELEDSGVYFCASSQATGLGEQFFGPGTRLTVL.

Note on this clonotype: One end of the junction fails to match germline, which may point to a read error. The chain has TRBV5-5 and TRBJ2-2; TRBD2 matches 8 bases. The CDR3 covers 15 residues. Germline CDR1 and CDR2: SGHKS and YYEKEE (reference sequence). The CDR3 loop reads CVSSRLARGTGELFF. The DNA for the CDR3 is TGTGTCAGCAGCAGACTAGCGCGAGGGACCGGGGAGCTGTTTTTT.

The genes are TRBV7-2 and TRBJ2-7, with D possibly matching TRBD2 (6 bases). The CDR3 spans 15 residues. V lost 9 bases to trimming and J lost 2 bases, with 20 bases between them. CDR1 and CDR2 (germline): SGHTA, FQGNSA. Here the CDR3 DNA reads TGTGCCAGTCGCTCCTTTAGCGGTTTTGCCTACGAGCAGTACTTC. Residues: CASRSFSGFAYEQYF.

In its sample, this clonotype was seen a few times. A much more abundant neighbour one base away suggests this may be a read error. The chain has TRBV5-4 and TRBJ2-3; D might be TRBD2 (6 bases). This CDR3 has 15 amino acids. The V gene's germline CDR1 is SGHNT and CDR2 YYREEE (reference sequence). The V and J ends lost 3 bases and 6 bases respectively, with 17 bases between them. CDR3 nucleotide sequence: TGTGCCAGCAGCTGGCTAGCGTGGGGGGAGGATACGCAGTATTTT. Its translation: CASSWLAWGEDTQYF.

A few counts support this clonotype. CDR3 sequence: CASGGGTGELFF. In nucleotides, the CDR3 is TGTGCCAGCGGGGGGGGGACCGGGGAGCTGTTTTTT. V is TRBV2 and J is TRBJ2-2; 7 bases are a match to TRBD2. This CDR3 has 12 residues. Trimming removed 8 bases from V and 5 bases from J; junction bases left unmatched: 2. CDR1 and CDR2 from the germline V gene are SNHLY and FYNNEI.

A word on this clonotype: The DNA is left out, because the CDR3 cannot be placed on it with certainty; the CDR3 is given as TCRdb lists it. The CDR3 is CASSLVGRGTGSYFF. The chain links TRBV11-2 to TRBJ2-2; the D call in the table, TRBD1, was not verified against the DNA. Inclusive of both ends, the CDR3 amounts to 15 amino acids. Germline V lookup: CDR1 SGHAT, CDR2 FQNNGV.

This clonotype was seen only a few times. Since a much larger clone is just one base distant, this may be a read error. The gene calls are TRBV5-1 and TRBJ2-7, with D possibly TRBD2 on 5 matching bases. CDR1 SGHRS and CDR2 YFSETQ come from the germline V gene. This CDR3 region has 13 residues. CDR3 sequence (DNA): TGCGCCAGCAGTTTGGGGTGGACTTACGAGCAGTACTTC. It encodes CASSLGWTYEQYF.

There are a few counts of this clonotype. V and J are TRBV2 and TRBJ1-4, with 9 bases identical to TRBD1. J lost 3 bases, V lost 5 bases, and 7 bases had no gene match. In germline, CDR1 is SNHLY, CDR2 FYNNEI. This CDR3 comprises 16 residues. CDR3 amino acids: CASSRQGETANEKLFF. In nucleotides, the CDR3 is TGTGCCAGCAGTCGACAGGGGGAAACAGCTAATGAAAAACTGTTTTTT.

The chain combines TRBV12-3 or TRBV12-4 with TRBJ2-1; 7 nucleotides line up with TRBD2. V dropped 7 bases and J dropped 3; count of bases not matched to a gene: 9. The CDR3 covers 15 residues. Here the CDR3 DNA reads TGTGCCAGCACTCGTACTCGGGGGGTCTACAATGAGCAGTTCTTC. Its translation is CASTRTRGVYNEQFF.

A remark on this clonotype: As the CDR3 is not closed by the conserved phenylalanine or tryptophan, this likely results from a read error. The J gene is TRBJ2-7, the V gene TRBV6-5; 10 nucleotides match TRBD1. The CDR3 is 15 residues long. The J segment lost 10 bases and the V segment lost 2 bases, leaving 11 bases of the junction unmatched. Germline V gene sequence: CDR1 MNHEY, CDR2 SVGAGI. The CDR3 DNA reads TGTGCCAGCAGTTACGCCTCAGACGGGACAGGGGAACAGTACTTG. This sequence encodes CASSYASDGTGEQYL.